Here is one T cell receptor beta chain with its context. Its antigen is not known. The data stem from a study of shared clonotypes between healthy human individuals. Study observations and caveats: Generation of non-shared clonotypes was less probable than generation of clonotypes shared by all four donors. Among the subsets, naive ones generally showed larger estimated richness than memory ones.

Template for every sorted-subset replicate PCR totaled 150 to 250 ng DNA, some 30,000 T cell genomes. The method was immunoSEQ multiplex PCR; TCRdb's version includes in-frame clones alone and lacks a portion of them. The data hold roughly 2,500,000 clones, with approximately 93% observed a single time. Memory CD4+ cells were the fraction left after CD45RA+ naive selection. This TCR was sampled from a man younger than 35 in good health. Some clones in this sample may be carry-over from other donors' samples. The sample comprised naive CD4+ T cells from PBMCs. Noted subset: CD45RA+ positively selected.

The CDR3 DNA reads as TGTGCCAGCAGCTTGGTCGGGCTAGCGGTTACCTACAATGAGCAGTTCTTC. Residues: CASSLVGLAVTYNEQFF. This rearrangement joins TRBV5-5 to TRBJ2-1; TRBD2 matches at 7 bases. The CDR3 has 17 residues. With V trimmed by 0 bases and J by 2 bases, 8 bases remained unmatched. Germline V gene lookup returns CDR1 SGHKS and CDR2 YYEKEE (reference sequence).